These T cell receptor beta chains were read from a single sample in a study of regulatory T cells in long-lasting Graves disease. TCRdb processed the multiplex PCR reads anew with MiXCR; each CDR3 protein has one entry. The repertoire holds just over 600,000 distinct CDR3 sequences, under 20% seen once, with around 18% in the top ten. Separately, the same data were catalogued under a study of T cells in Graves' hyperthyroidism and ophthalmopathy.

The sample was peripheral blood mononuclear cells (PBMCs), taken at new diagnosis, from a patient treated with antithyroid drugs. All receptors come from a woman in her thirties with Graves disease. Each CDR3 is given with its conserved first and last residue. A D gene is named only where the DNA matches it firmly. Only part of the rows carry a size: once, few, many, or a class if the clone is expanded.

many	TRBV28	TRBJ1-2	.	TGTGCCAGCAGTTTGCGGGGTGGCTACACCTTC	CASSLRGGYTF
many	TRBV27	TRBJ1-1	TRBD1	TGTGCCAGCAGGACCGGACAGGGAATCAACACTGAAGCTTTCTTT	CASRTGQGINTEAFF
few	TRBV28	TRBJ1-4	.	TGTGCCAGCAGTCCGGGTACGAAATTTGAAAAACTGTTTTTT	CASSPGTKFEKLFF
.	TRBV19	TRBJ1-2	.	TGTGCCAGTAGGATCCCGGGCAGCTATGGCTACACCTTC	CASRIPGSYGYTF
.	TRBV19	TRBJ1-1	TRBD1	TGTGCCAGTAGCGACAGGGGGTTCACTGAAGCTTTCTTT	CASSDRGFTEAFF
many	TRBV2	TRBJ1-3	TRBD1	TGTGCCAGCAGGGGGGACAGGGGAAACACCATATATTTT	CASRGDRGNTIYF
many	TRBV28	TRBJ2-7	.	TGTGCCAGCAGTAGTTCGACGAGGGGCGACGAGCAGTACTTC	CASSSSTRGDEQYF
.	TRBV15	TRBJ2-5	TRBD1	TGTGCCACCAGCAATGCCAGGGGGGAGACCCAGTACTTC	CATSNARGETQYF
many	TRBV2	TRBJ1-6	TRBD1	TGTGCCAGCAGCCTTAGGGACGGGACAGGAAATTCACCCCTCCACTTT	CASSLRDGTGNSPLHF
.	TRBV5-1	TRBJ2-1	.	TGTGCCAGCAGCTTGGAATGGGGGGCCTCCTACAATGAGCAGTTCTTC	CASSLEWGASYNEQFF
.	TRBV7-8	TRBJ1-6	.	TGTGCCAGCAGCTTAATGGGGGCAAATTCACCCCTCCACTTT	CASSLMGANSPLHF
.	TRBV7-9	TRBJ2-1	TRBD1	TGTGCCAGCAGCTTAGTGGAACAGGGGAGTGAGCAGTTCTTC	CASSLVEQGSEQFF
.	TRBV7-2	TRBJ1-1	.	TGTGCCAGCAGCTTAGTGGGGGTGATGAACACTGAAGCTTTCTTT	CASSLVGVMNTEAFF
.	TRBV28	TRBJ1-4	TRBD1	TGTGCCACCAGGGGGGATGCAACTAATGAAAAACTGTTTTTT	CATRGDATNEKLFF
.	TRBV19	TRBJ2-1	.	TGTGCCAGTAGTATGGGCCTCTCCAATGAGCAGTTCTTC	CASSMGLSNEQFF
.	TRBV14	TRBJ1-4	.	TGTGCCAGCAGCCAAGAGGTTACCAGCCCTCCTGAAAAACTGTTTTTT	CASSQEVTSPPEKLFF
many	TRBV5-1	TRBJ2-7	.	TGCGCCAGCAGCATGAACTCCTACGAGCAGTACTTC	CASSMNSYEQYF
few	TRBV6-1	TRBJ2-1	.	TGTGCCAGCCGTAGCGGATACAATGAGCAGTTCTTC	CASRSGYNEQFF
.	TRBV29-1	TRBJ2-7	.	TGCAGCGGCGCCGAGGGGTCCCTGTATGAGCAGTACTTC	CSGAEGSLYEQYF
many	TRBV20-1	TRBJ1-1	.	TGCAGTGCTAGAGATGGGGACACGAACACTGAAGCTTTCTTT	CSARDGDTNTEAFF